This T cell receptor beta chain appears in the sequencing data of a study of shared T cell receptors in the human thymus. Germline V gene data show CDR1 as SGHRS and CDR2 as YFSETQ. This CDR3 region has 15 residues. V lost 1 base, J lost 2 bases, and 10 bases lay in between. Produced via immunoSEQ multiplex PCR; TCRdb's table is partial and in-frame only. The sample holds 700,000 or so clones, 80% to 90% seen once. In addition, the sample was reused for a study of human thymus T cells.

This chain uses TRBV5-1 with TRBJ1-5; TRBD1 might be the D (5 bases). Sequences were obtained from thymocytes. The origin of this receptor is a girl under three years old with a congenital heart defect. The CDR3 loop is CASSLSGIGNQPQHF. The CDR3 nucleotides read TGCGCCAGCAGCTTGTCAGGGATCGGCAATCAGCCCCAGCATTTT. The full variable domain, its missing parts supplied by reference TRBV5-1 and TRBJ1-5, is KAGVTQTPRYLIKTRGQQVTLSCSPISGHRSVSWYQQTPGQGLQFLFEYFSETQRNKGNFPGRFSGRQFSNSRSEMNVSTLELGDSALYLCASSLSGIGNQPQHFGDGTRLSIL.